This T cell receptor (beta chain) was sequenced during a study of T-cell memory formation after mild COVID-19. Notes on the study in general: Some clones that responded were present in memory (sampled pre-infection), which suggests cross-reactive memory joined.

A note on this clonotype: Its antigen is as yet unknown.

A 5'RACE reaction primed in the constant segment made cDNA libraries of TCR alpha and TCR beta, and these carried sample barcodes and UMIs. TCRdb used MiXCR to reprocess the 5' RACE reads, holding one entry per CDR3 protein. The profile shows 200,000 to 300,000 distinct CDR3 sequences, 16% of them singletons. Germline V CDR1 and CDR2: SGHKS, YYEKEE (reference sequence). V gave up 4 bases and J gave up 9 bases, with 16 bases separating them. The length of the CDR3 is 13 residues. The source of this sequence is a man younger than 30 who had mild COVID-19 (a few samples of this study predate the infection). Cell type and time point are not known. This sequence joins TRBV5-5 and TRBJ2-5; no clear D. Sequences were obtained from PBMCs or a T cell subset sorted from them (not recorded which). CDR3: CASSRLPFGAQYF. CDR3 DNA sequence: TGTGCCAGCAGCCGCCTCCCTTTTGGGGCCCAGTACTTC.